This record concerns one TCR beta chain sequence. When the RNA was reverse transcribed, random hexamers were used with an input of about 0.45 to 1 ug. Amplification of TCR beta CDR3 spanned 54 Vbeta and 13 Jbeta via immunoSEQ multiplex PCR. TCRdb processed the immunoSEQ multiplex PCR reads anew with MiXCR; each CDR3 protein has one entry. Of roughly 200,000 distinct CDR3 sequences listed, 95% were seen once; the top ten hold about 0.15%. This sample is part of a study of CD8 T cells in Susac syndrome. The V and J ends lost 6 bases and 2 bases respectively, with 16 bases between them. Per the germline V gene, CDR1 is MNHEY and CDR2 is SVGAGI. CDR3 length: 15 amino acids. TCR beta was sequenced from blood CD8+ and CD4+ T cells.

The receptor was derived from a human donor with multiple sclerosis. V is TRBV6-5 and J is TRBJ1-1, with D maybe TRBD1 (6 bases). Sequenced material: CD8+ T cells from PBMCs. The CDR3 bases are TGTGCCAGCAGATGGGGGGGGCGCGGTAACACTGAAGCTTTCTTT. Its translation is CASRWGGRGNTEAFF.